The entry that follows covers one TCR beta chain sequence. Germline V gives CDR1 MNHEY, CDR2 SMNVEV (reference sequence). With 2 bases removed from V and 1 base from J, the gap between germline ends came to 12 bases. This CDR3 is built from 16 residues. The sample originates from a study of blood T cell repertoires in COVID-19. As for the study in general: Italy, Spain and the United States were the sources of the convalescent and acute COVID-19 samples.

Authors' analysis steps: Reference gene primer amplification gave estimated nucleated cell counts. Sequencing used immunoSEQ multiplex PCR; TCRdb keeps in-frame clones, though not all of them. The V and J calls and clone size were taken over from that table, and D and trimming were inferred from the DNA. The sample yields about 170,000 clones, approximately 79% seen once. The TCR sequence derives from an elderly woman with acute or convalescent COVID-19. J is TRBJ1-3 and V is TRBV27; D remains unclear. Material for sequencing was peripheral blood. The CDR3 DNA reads TGTGCCAGCAGTTTACGGGTGGAGAATTCTGGAAACACCATATATTTT. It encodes CASSLRVENSGNTIYF.